This is a list of T cell receptor beta chains from one sample in a study of identifying expanded T cells in peripheral blood. Using immunoSEQ multiplex PCR, the repertoire was profiled, and TCRdb retains in-frame clones only, with some absent. The repertoire holds about 63,000 clones, with around 81% as singletons. The sample consisted of blood. The receptors shown here come from a person aged 18 to 70 in good health. CDR3s include the opening cysteine and the closing phenylalanine or tryptophan. Each record gives: clone size, V gene, J gene, D gene, CDR3 DNA, CDR3 protein. D genes are given only for firm matches. Rows give clone size only sometimes, using once, few, many, or a class for an expanded clone.

clone size: .
V gene: TRBV5-6
J gene: TRBJ1-2
D gene: .
CDR3 DNA: TGTGCCAGCAGCTCGACAGGACCCAACGCTTATGGCTACACCTTC
CDR3 protein: CASSSTGPNAYGYTF

clone size: .
V gene: TRBV19
J gene: TRBJ2-5
D gene: TRBD2
CDR3 DNA: TGTGCCAGTAGTATGGGGAGGGGACTAGCGGCCCAAGAGACCCAGTACTTC
CDR3 protein: CASSMGRGLAAQETQYF

clone size: few
V gene: TRBV5-1
J gene: TRBJ1-1
D gene: .
CDR3 DNA: TGCGCCAGCAGCTTACGGGGATACGCTGAAGCTTTCTTT
CDR3 protein: CASSLRGYAEAFF

clone size: .
V gene: TRBV5-6
J gene: TRBJ2-7
D gene: .
CDR3 DNA: TGTGCCAGCAGCTTGGGGGTTAGGGACGAGCAGTACTTC
CDR3 protein: CASSLGVRDEQYF

clone size: .
V gene: TRBV6-1
J gene: TRBJ2-3
D gene: TRBD1
CDR3 DNA: TGTGCCAGCACTTTGGACAGGGGGGCCACAGATACGCAGTATTTT
CDR3 protein: CASTLDRGATDTQYF

clone size: once
V gene: TRBV7-9
J gene: TRBJ2-4
D gene: TRBD2
CDR3 DNA: TGTGCCAGCAGCTTCCCGGACGGGGGGAAAAACATTCAGTACTTC
CDR3 protein: CASSFPDGGKNIQYF

clone size: .
V gene: TRBV30
J gene: TRBJ1-3
D gene: .
CDR3 DNA: TGTGCCTGGACACCCAAGAGTAGGCAGGGAAACACCATATATTTT
CDR3 protein: CAWTPKSRQGNTIYF

clone size: .
V gene: TRBV5-1
J gene: TRBJ1-2
D gene: .
CDR3 DNA: TGCGCCAGCAGCGCGACTACAGGGACCTATGGCTACACCTTC
CDR3 protein: CASSATTGTYGYTF

clone size: .
V gene: TRBV7-9
J gene: TRBJ2-5
D gene: .
CDR3 DNA: TGTGCCAGCAGCTCCCCAAGCGGACAAGAGACCCAGTACTTC
CDR3 protein: CASSSPSGQETQYF

clone size: .
V gene: TRBV7-2
J gene: TRBJ2-7
D gene: TRBD1
CDR3 DNA: TGTGCCAGCAGCCTCGGACAGGGGGGGAGATACGAGCAGTACTTC
CDR3 protein: CASSLGQGGRYEQYF

clone size: .
V gene: TRBV4-2
J gene: TRBJ2-6
D gene: TRBD1
CDR3 DNA: TGTGCCAGCAGCCAAGATACAGGGGTTGGGGCCAACGTCCTGACTTTC
CDR3 protein: CASSQDTGVGANVLTF

clone size: .
V gene: TRBV5-4
J gene: TRBJ1-4
D gene: .
CDR3 DNA: TGTGCCAGCAGCTTCGGCAGTTCTAATGAAAAACTGTTTTTT
CDR3 protein: CASSFGSSNEKLFF

clone size: .
V gene: TRBV21-1
J gene: TRBJ1-4
D gene: .
CDR3 DNA: TGTGCCAGCAGCAAAGTAATGAACAGGGGCGATGCTAATGAAAAACTGTTTTTT
CDR3 protein: CASSKVMNRGDANEKLFF

clone size: .
V gene: TRBV2
J gene: TRBJ2-5
D gene: .
CDR3 DNA: TGTGCCAGACTAGACGGGGTACAAGAGACCCAGTACTTC
CDR3 protein: CARLDGVQETQYF

clone size: .
V gene: TRBV12-2
J gene: TRBJ2-5
D gene: .
CDR3 DNA: TGTGCAAGTCGCTTAAGTCCGGGGGAAAAAGGAGGCCAGTACTTC
CDR3 protein: CASRLSPGEKGGQYF

clone size: .
V gene: TRBV19
J gene: TRBJ1-2
D gene: .
CDR3 DNA: TGTGCCAGTAGTATAATCCCCGACCCCCCGACTCGCTATGGCTACACCTTC
CDR3 protein: CASSIIPDPPTRYGYTF

clone size: .
V gene: TRBV29-1
J gene: TRBJ2-7
D gene: TRBD2
CDR3 DNA: TGCAGCGCTTTAGCGGGGTTTAGCTACGAGCAGTACTTC
CDR3 protein: CSALAGFSYEQYF

clone size: .
V gene: TRBV15
J gene: TRBJ1-2
D gene: .
CDR3 DNA: TGTGCCACCAGCAGAGATAGAAGCGGGTATGGCTACACCTTC
CDR3 protein: CATSRDRSGYGYTF

clone size: .
V gene: TRBV5-4
J gene: TRBJ2-5
D gene: TRBD1
CDR3 DNA: TGTGCCAGCAGCCCCCGGGACAGGCCCCAGACCCAGTACTTC
CDR3 protein: CASSPRDRPQTQYF

clone size: .
V gene: TRBV11-2
J gene: TRBJ1-3
D gene: .
CDR3 DNA: TGTGCCAGCAGCTTAATGGGGGAAAACACCATATATTTT
CDR3 protein: CASSLMGENTIYF

clone size: .
V gene: TRBV10-3
J gene: TRBJ2-3
D gene: .
CDR3 DNA: TGTGCCATCAGTGGATTAGCGGAGAAAACTACGCAGTATTTT
CDR3 protein: CAISGLAEKTTQYF

clone size: .
V gene: TRBV5-1
J gene: TRBJ2-1
D gene: .
CDR3 DNA: TGCGCCAGCAGCGCCCAAGACTCCTACAATGAGCAGTTCTTC
CDR3 protein: CASSAQDSYNEQFF

clone size: few
V gene: TRBV10-2
J gene: TRBJ1-6
D gene: .
CDR3 DNA: TGCGCCAGCCAACTTGGAGGGGATTATTCACCCCTCCACTTT
CDR3 protein: CASQLGGDYSPLHF

clone size: .
V gene: TRBV5-6
J gene: TRBJ2-2
D gene: .
CDR3 DNA: TGTGCCAGCAGCTCCCAGGTTACCGGGGAGCTGTTTTTT
CDR3 protein: CASSSQVTGELFF

clone size: .
V gene: TRBV6-5
J gene: TRBJ2-7
D gene: TRBD1
CDR3 DNA: TGTGCCAGCAGTTACACAGGGGCATCGTACGAGCAGTACTTC
CDR3 protein: CASSYTGASYEQYF

clone size: few
V gene: TRBV6-1
J gene: TRBJ2-1
D gene: .
CDR3 DNA: TGTGCCAGCGGAGGCGGTTACAATGAGCAGTTCTTC
CDR3 protein: CASGGGYNEQFF

clone size: .
V gene: TRBV30
J gene: TRBJ1-1
D gene: .
CDR3 DNA: TGTGCCTGGAGTGTGGGGGCGGGGGGTGAAGCTTTCTTT
CDR3 protein: CAWSVGAGGEAFF

clone size: many
V gene: TRBV6-1
J gene: TRBJ1-1
D gene: TRBD1
CDR3 DNA: TGTGCCAGCAGTGGCCAGGGGGCGAACACTGAAGCTTTCTTT
CDR3 protein: CASSGQGANTEAFF

clone size: .
V gene: TRBV5-5
J gene: TRBJ2-1
D gene: TRBD1
CDR3 DNA: TGTGCCAGCGGGCCGGGGACAGGAGCCTACAATGAGCAGTTCTTC
CDR3 protein: CASGPGTGAYNEQFF

clone size: .
V gene: TRBV6-1
J gene: TRBJ2-3
D gene: TRBD2
CDR3 DNA: TGTGCCAGCAGTGAGCTAGCGGGGGGCAGCACAGATACGCAGTATTTT
CDR3 protein: CASSELAGGSTDTQYF

clone size: .
V gene: TRBV9
J gene: TRBJ2-1
D gene: .
CDR3 DNA: TGTGCCAGCAGCGTAGGCGGGACGGGTGAGCAGTTCTTC
CDR3 protein: CASSVGGTGEQFF

clone size: .
V gene: TRBV5-4
J gene: TRBJ2-7
D gene: TRBD1
CDR3 DNA: TGTGCCAGCAGTTTTGCTCCAGGGGGCTACGAGCAGTACTTC
CDR3 protein: CASSFAPGGYEQYF

clone size: .
V gene: TRBV5-4
J gene: TRBJ1-4
D gene: TRBD1
CDR3 DNA: TGTGCCAGCAGCTTGGGACAGGGACGACAGAGTGAAAAACTGTTTTTT
CDR3 protein: CASSLGQGRQSEKLFF

clone size: .
V gene: TRBV10-3
J gene: TRBJ2-3
D gene: TRBD2
CDR3 DNA: TGTGCCATCAGTGAACCACTCGGACTAGCGGGAGGGGATACGCAGTATTTT
CDR3 protein: CAISEPLGLAGGDTQYF

clone size: .
V gene: TRBV7-6
J gene: TRBJ2-3
D gene: .
CDR3 DNA: TGTGCCAGCAGCCCGCGAGGTGCCTGGGCGGGCCAGGGCACAGATACGCAGTATTTT
CDR3 protein: CASSPRGAWAGQGTDTQYF

clone size: .
V gene: TRBV27
J gene: TRBJ2-1
D gene: .
CDR3 DNA: TGTGCCAGCAGTTTAACCCTCAATGAGCAGTTCTTC
CDR3 protein: CASSLTLNEQFF

clone size: .
V gene: TRBV7-3
J gene: TRBJ2-2
D gene: .
CDR3 DNA: TGTGCCAGCAGCAGAGACACGAACACCGGGGAGCTGTTTTTT
CDR3 protein: CASSRDTNTGELFF

clone size: .
V gene: TRBV19
J gene: TRBJ2-2
D gene: .
CDR3 DNA: TGTGCCAGTAGTATTAGAGCCAGGGGAGAGACCGGGGAGCTGTTTTTT
CDR3 protein: CASSIRARGETGELFF

clone size: .
V gene: TRBV9
J gene: TRBJ2-5
D gene: TRBD2
CDR3 DNA: TGTGCCAGCAGCGTAGCACCCGGGCAACTAGCGGGACAAGAGACCCAGTACTTC
CDR3 protein: CASSVAPGQLAGQETQYF

clone size: .
V gene: TRBV2
J gene: TRBJ1-3
D gene: .
CDR3 DNA: TGTGCCAGCAGTGAATCGGGACACCCCTCTGGAAACACCATATATTTT
CDR3 protein: CASSESGHPSGNTIYF

clone size: .
V gene: TRBV5-1
J gene: TRBJ2-3
D gene: TRBD2
CDR3 DNA: TGCGCCAGCAGAAGCGGGGGGGCATCGGATACGCAGTATTTT
CDR3 protein: CASRSGGASDTQYF

clone size: .
V gene: TRBV11-2
J gene: TRBJ2-7
D gene: TRBD2
CDR3 DNA: TGTGCCACCGGTCGGGGAGGGTCCTACGAGCAGTACTTC
CDR3 protein: CATGRGGSYEQYF

clone size: .
V gene: TRBV7-8
J gene: TRBJ2-3
D gene: .
CDR3 DNA: TGTGCCAGCAGCCCGCGGCTCCGGGACATTAGCACAGATACGCAGTATTTT
CDR3 protein: CASSPRLRDISTDTQYF

clone size: .
V gene: TRBV5-1
J gene: TRBJ1-1
D gene: .
CDR3 DNA: TGCGCCAGCAGCTACCAGGGGTTTGGGACTGAAGCTTTCTTT
CDR3 protein: CASSYQGFGTEAFF

clone size: .
V gene: TRBV6-1
J gene: TRBJ1-1
D gene: TRBD1
CDR3 DNA: TGTGCCAGCAGTGATTCAGGGGGCTTGCGGGCTTTCTTT
CDR3 protein: CASSDSGGLRAFF

clone size: once
V gene: TRBV13
J gene: TRBJ2-1
D gene: .
CDR3 DNA: TGTGCCAGCAGCTTAGAGTTAACCCCTGAGCAGTTCTTC
CDR3 protein: CASSLELTPEQFF

clone size: .
V gene: TRBV7-9
J gene: TRBJ1-1
D gene: .
CDR3 DNA: TGTGCCAGCACCCCCCCGGGCGGCACTGAAGCTTTCTTT
CDR3 protein: CASTPPGGTEAFF

clone size: .
V gene: TRBV19
J gene: TRBJ1-4
D gene: .
CDR3 DNA: TGTGCCAGTAGTAGATTTAATGAAAAACTGTTTTTT
CDR3 protein: CASSRFNEKLFF

clone size: .
V gene: TRBV5-1
J gene: TRBJ2-5
D gene: .
CDR3 DNA: TGCGCCAGCCACTGGACGGGGTCCAGGGCAGAAGAGACCCAGTACTTC
CDR3 protein: CASHWTGSRAEETQYF

clone size: .
V gene: TRBV4-3
J gene: TRBJ1-5
D gene: .
CDR3 DNA: TGCGCCAGCAGCCAAGATTTAAGGGTACGTCAGCCCCAGCATTTT
CDR3 protein: CASSQDLRVRQPQHF

clone size: .
V gene: TRBV11-3
J gene: TRBJ2-3
D gene: .
CDR3 DNA: TGTGCCAGCAGCTTAGATCTTCGGAGCGATAGCACAGATACGCAGTATTTT
CDR3 protein: CASSLDLRSDSTDTQYF

clone size: .
V gene: TRBV21-1
J gene: TRBJ1-5
D gene: .
CDR3 DNA: TGTGCCAGCAGCAAAGAGGTTGGGGAGGACCATAGCAATCAGCCCCAGCATTTT
CDR3 protein: CASSKEVGEDHSNQPQHF

clone size: .
V gene: TRBV18
J gene: TRBJ2-5
D gene: TRBD1
CDR3 DNA: TGTGCCAGCTCACGGGACAGGGGAGGTCAAGAGACCCAGTACTTC
CDR3 protein: CASSRDRGGQETQYF